This TCR beta chain was captured in a study of CD8 T cells in Susac syndrome. The multiple sclerosis control cohort comprised treatment-naive individuals presenting with stable or active relapsing-remitting disease. CD8+ and CD4+ T cells were negatively isolated; TEMRA cells were FACS-enriched. Random-hexamer reverse transcription was applied to about 0.5 to 1 ug RNA. Multiplex immunoSEQ PCR targeted 54 Vbeta and 13 Jbeta TCR beta segments. TCRdb recomputed calls from the immunoSEQ multiplex PCR reads with MiXCR, one row per CDR3 protein. The table includes around 160,000 distinct CDR3 sequences, roughly 94% detected once. With V trimmed by 6 bases and J by 7 bases, 16 bases remained unmatched. The CDR3 contains 17 residues. Turning to this clonotype: Its antigen is undetermined.

Study conclusions and caveats: The study's TCR sequencing and HLA analysis covered a relatively small number of individuals, and the study acknowledged this.

Sequencing was done on a sample of CD4+ T cells from PBMCs. The TCR sequence derives from a human donor with multiple sclerosis. The chain combines TRBV12-3 or TRBV12-4 with TRBJ2-7; TRBD2 matches 12 bases. This CDR3 is CASRLPPTSGRTREQYF. The CDR3 nucleotides are TGTGCCAGCAGACTACCCCCTACTAGCGGGAGGACGCGGGAGCAGTACTTC.